A selection of T cell receptor beta chains follows, all from one sample in a study of cytomegalovirus exposure and HLA in healthy donors. Assay: immunoSEQ multiplex PCR; the TCRdb copy retains only in-frame clones and omits some. The sample lists 60,000 to 75,000 clones, approximately 80% occurring once. Source material: PBMCs. The origin of the receptors is a man between 18 and 35 years old in good health and CMV-seropositive. Both conserved end residues are part of each CDR3.

>13|TRBV5-1|TRBJ1-1
CASSFQGDTEAFF
>14|TRBV6-1|TRBJ2-3
CASTSGRGLDTQYF
>16|TRBV6-5|TRBJ1-6
CASSYGEQGYNSPLHF
>14|TRBV6-6|TRBJ2-7
CASSSPGLFYEQYF
>13|TRBV29-1|TRBJ1-1
CSVGPTGGTEAFF
>12|TRBV30|TRBJ1-2
CAWSRQGYGYTF
>11|TRBV20-1|TRBJ1-1
CSATPGTEAFF
>15|TRBV4-1|TRBJ1-2
CASSPQRVGADGYTF
>13|TRBV27|TRBJ1-6
CASSDRVYSPLHF
>19|TRBV11-2|TRBJ2-1
CASSLGVTGRAGPYNEQFF
>13|TRBV5-1|TRBJ2-7
CASSSPGLHEQYF
>15|TRBV30|TRBJ2-3
CAWSVLAGKSDTQYF
>13|TRBV6-1|TRBJ1-6
CASSERENSPLHF
>13|TRBV9|TRBJ1-2
CASSVDLSYGYTF